Below, one T cell receptor (beta chain) is given with its context. Deletions cut 2 bases from V and 4 bases from J, with 8 bases between. The germline CDR1 and CDR2 sequences are LNHDA and SQIVND (reference sequence). This CDR3 spans 14 amino acids. The sample is drawn from a study of molecular identifiers for immune sequencing clone quantification. TCRdb reprocessed the PCR reads via MiXCR and lists one record per CDR3 protein. The repertoire holds around 40,000 distinct CDR3 sequences, 15% to 20% seen once, with approximately 1% in the top ten. The sequenced sample was naive CD8+ T cells from blood, with Jurkat cell RNA spiked in. Subset of the sample: FACS-sorted CD8+CD4-CCR7+CD45RA+ naive T cells. The V gene is TRBV19, the J gene TRBJ1-4; no firm D call. The sequence came from a human donor in good health. Some libraries in this study had Jurkat cell RNA spiked in. The CDR3 DNA follows: TGTGCCAGTAGTATAAATGGACTTAATGAAAAACTGTTTTTT. The encoded protein is CASSINGLNEKLFF.